The clone carrying this T cell receptor beta chain appeared a few times. Antigen specificity is unknown. Germline CDR1 is SGHAT and CDR2 is FQNNGV. The length of the CDR3 is 15 residues. Trimming shortened V by 1 base and J by 3 bases, and 12 bases separated the two germline ends. This entry belongs to a study of beta chain features in type 1 diabetes. Study-wide background: Across all samples, approximately 110,000,000 sorted cells were examined. General study findings and limits: The similarity of naive, central memory and Treg TCRB repertoires appeared greater among patients than among healthy donors. People with Type 1 diabetes carried modestly yet significantly shorter TCRB CDR3s in all four CD4+ subsets.

Purity (above 95%) was reached by all sorted populations. cDNA synthesis used the whole RNA isolate, giving expressed TCRB sequences. Method: immunoSEQ multiplex PCR; TCRdb's copy keeps in-frame clones and lacks some. The sample includes hundreds of thousands of clones, around 15% seen only once; the top ten take 0.022%. The chain is built from TRBV11-2 and TRBJ1-1; D gene unclear. The TCR originated in a man younger than 35 with type 1 diabetes. Material: naive CD4+ T cells from blood. CDR3 in DNA: TGTGCCAGCAGCTTAGGTATCAGCTGGGACACTGAAGCTTTCTTT. This translates into CASSLGISWDTEAFF.